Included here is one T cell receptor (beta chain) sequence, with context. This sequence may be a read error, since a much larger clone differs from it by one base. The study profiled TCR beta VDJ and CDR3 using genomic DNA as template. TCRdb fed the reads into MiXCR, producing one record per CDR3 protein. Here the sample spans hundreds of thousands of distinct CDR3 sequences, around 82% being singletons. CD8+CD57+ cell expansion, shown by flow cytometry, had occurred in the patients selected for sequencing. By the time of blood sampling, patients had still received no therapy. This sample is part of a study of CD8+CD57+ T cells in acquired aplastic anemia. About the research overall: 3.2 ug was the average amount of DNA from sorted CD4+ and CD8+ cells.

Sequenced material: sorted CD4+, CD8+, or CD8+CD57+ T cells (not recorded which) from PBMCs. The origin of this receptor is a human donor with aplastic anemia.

CDR3 amino acids: CAITLGRAFYNEQFF. For the CDR3, the DNA is TGTGCCATCACTTTAGGACGGGCCTTTTACAATGAGCAGTTCTTC. This sequence joins TRBV10-3 and TRBJ2-1; D call uncertain. The V gene lost 7 bases and the J gene lost 4 bases, with 17 bases spanning the gap. The germline gives CDR1 ENHRY, CDR2 SYGVKD. CDR3 length: 15 amino acids.